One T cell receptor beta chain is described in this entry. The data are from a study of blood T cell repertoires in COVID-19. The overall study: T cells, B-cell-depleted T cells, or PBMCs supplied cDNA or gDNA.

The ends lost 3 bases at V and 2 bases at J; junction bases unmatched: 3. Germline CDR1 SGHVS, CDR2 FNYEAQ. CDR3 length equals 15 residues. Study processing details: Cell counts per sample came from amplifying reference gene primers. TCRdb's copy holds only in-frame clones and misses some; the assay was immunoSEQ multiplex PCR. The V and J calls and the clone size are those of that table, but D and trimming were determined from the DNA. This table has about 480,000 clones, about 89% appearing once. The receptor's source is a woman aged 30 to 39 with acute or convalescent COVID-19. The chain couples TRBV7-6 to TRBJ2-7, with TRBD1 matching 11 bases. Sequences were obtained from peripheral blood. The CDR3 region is CASSLGQGGTYEQYF. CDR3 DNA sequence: TGTGCCAGCAGCTTGGGACAGGGGGGAACCTACGAGCAGTACTTC.